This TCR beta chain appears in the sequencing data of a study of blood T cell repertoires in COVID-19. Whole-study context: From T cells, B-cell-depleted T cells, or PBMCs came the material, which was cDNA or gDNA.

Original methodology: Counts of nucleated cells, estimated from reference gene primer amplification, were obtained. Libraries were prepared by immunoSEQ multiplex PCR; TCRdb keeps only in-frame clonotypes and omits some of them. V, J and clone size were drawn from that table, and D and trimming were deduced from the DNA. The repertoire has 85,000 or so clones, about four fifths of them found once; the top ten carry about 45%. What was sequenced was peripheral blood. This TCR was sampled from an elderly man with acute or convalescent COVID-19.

CDR3 residues: CASSYGTGDTDTQYF. CDR3 nucleotides: TGTGCCAGCAGCTACGGGACAGGGGACACAGATACGCAGTATTTT. This chain links TRBV6-5 with TRBJ2-3; 10 bases agree with TRBD1. Germline V gene data show CDR1 as MNHEY and CDR2 as SVGAGI. Losses at the gene ends were 6 bases for V and 2 bases for J; bases not matched to a gene: 5. The CDR3 totals 15 residues.